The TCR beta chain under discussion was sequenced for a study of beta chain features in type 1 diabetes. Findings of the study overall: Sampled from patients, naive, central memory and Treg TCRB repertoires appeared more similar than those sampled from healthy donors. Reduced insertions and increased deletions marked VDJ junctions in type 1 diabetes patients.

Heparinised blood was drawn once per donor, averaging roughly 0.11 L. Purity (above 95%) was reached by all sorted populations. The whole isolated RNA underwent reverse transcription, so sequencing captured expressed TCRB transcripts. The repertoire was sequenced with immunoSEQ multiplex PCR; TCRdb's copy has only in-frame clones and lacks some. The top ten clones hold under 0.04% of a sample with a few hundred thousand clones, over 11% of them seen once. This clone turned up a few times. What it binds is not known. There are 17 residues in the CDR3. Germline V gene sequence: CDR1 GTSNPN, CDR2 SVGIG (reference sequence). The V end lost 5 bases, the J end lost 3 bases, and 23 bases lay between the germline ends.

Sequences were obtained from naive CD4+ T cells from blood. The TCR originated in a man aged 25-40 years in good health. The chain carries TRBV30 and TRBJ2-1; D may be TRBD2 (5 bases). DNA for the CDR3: TGTGCCTGGGCCGTCTCTCTTACTAGTACGCACTACAATGAGCAGTTCTTC. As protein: CAWAVSLTSTHYNEQFF. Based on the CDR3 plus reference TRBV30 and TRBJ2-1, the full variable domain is SQTIHQWPATLVQPVGSPLSLECTVEGTSNPNLYWYRQAAGRGLQLLFYSVGIGQISSEVPQNLSASRPQDRQFILSSKKLLLSDSGFYLCAWAVSLTSTHYNEQFFGPGTRLTVL.